Detailed here is one T cell receptor beta chain. It has no known antigen specificity. No much larger clone exists at a distance of one base, and base qualities are not known. Genomic DNA was isolated from the sorted cells so that the TCRbeta CDR3 region could be sequenced. TCRbeta CDR3 regions were sequenced using the immunoSEQ Assay. The clones in this table, taken by TCRdb from immuneACCESS, are in-frame only. Not every clone is retained; where verified, under half of the shortfall comes from an unresolved V gene, and the cause of the rest is unknown. This sample lists about 48,000 clones; about nine tenths were detected once. 5.5% to 7.5% of the sample rests with the top ten. The CDR3, cysteine through phenylalanine, is 12 amino acids long. This entry keeps only the CDR3 DNA: 36 bases, framed from base 1. V is shortened by 6 bases, J by 2 bases, and the region joining them spans 7 bases. CDR1 and CDR2 are read off the germline V gene as SNHLY and FYNNEI.

The trial excluded patients who had a history of autoimmune disease or who were on systemic immunosuppression. Peripheral blood for TCR sequencing was drawn from every dose cohort at baseline, at cycle 4 day 1 and at cycle 7 day 1. Samples were obtained from an open-label, multicenter, first-in-human phase I dose-escalation trial of ivuxolimab. Adults with locally advanced or metastatic melanoma, renal cell carcinoma, hepatocellular carcinoma or head and neck squamous cell carcinoma were enrolled in the trial. Before TCR sequencing, CD4+ T cells and CD8+ T cells from peripheral blood were sorted into separate populations. This sample is part of a study of OX40 agonist ivuxolimab in advanced cancers. About the investigation overall: Ivuxolimab was an agonistic, fully human IgG2 monoclonal antibody directed against OX40 (CD134), a costimulatory receptor. The paper describes the monotherapy dose-escalation part (N of about 52 patients) of the phase I trial of ivuxolimab. The purpose of peripheral TCRbeta sequencing was to test whether ivuxolimab changed TCR sequence diversity and led to clonal T-cell expansion. Of the approximately 54 dose-escalation patients, hepatocellular carcinoma was present in around 20, melanoma in approximately 15, renal cell carcinoma in 9 and head and neck cancer in 9. Partial responses occurred in three dose-escalation patients, of whom one had hepatocellular carcinoma and two had cutaneous melanoma. The dose-escalation cohort was almost 85% male with a mean age of approximately 60 years, ranging from about 20 to 80. Patients were allowed to have had prior anti-PD-1, anti-PD-L1 or anti-CTLA-4 therapy, and around 41% of the dose-escalation patients had previously received checkpoint inhibitors. Intravenous ivuxolimab was administered to patients every 2 weeks at six dose levels: 0.01, 0.1, 0.3, 1.5, 3 and 10 mg/kg.

What the work shows at the level of the full study, not this receptor alone: At doses of 0.1 to 3.0 mg/kg, clonal expansion of both CD4+ and CD8+ blood T cells was observed from baseline to week 6. The antigen specificity of the peripheral T cells that underwent clonal expansion was not determined. After ivuxolimab, expanded clones were on average more numerous among CD8+ T cells than among CD4+ T cells. In the 0.1-3.0 mg/kg groups, partial responders were among the patients with the lowest normalized peripheral clonal expansion, particularly in CD8+ T cells. Low levels of normalized T-cell clonal expansion were also seen in some nonresponding patients.

The origin of this receptor is an adult with an advanced solid tumor such as melanoma, head and neck, liver or kidney cancer. Sequences were derived from CD4+ or CD8+ T cells sorted from blood, sampled in a trial of the OX40 agonist ivuxolimab. Recombination connected TRBV2 to TRBJ2-5; confidence is insufficient to name the D gene. The CDR3 sequence is CASRYSQETQYF. The base sequence is TGTGCCAGCAGGTACTCGCAAGAGACCCAGTACTTC.